The source of this TCR beta chain is a study of cytomegalovirus exposure and HLA in healthy donors. Primers: 60 Vbeta forward and 13 Jbeta reverse. TCRdb's copy holds only in-frame clones and misses some; the assay was immunoSEQ multiplex PCR. The sample records under 140,000 clones, 65% to 85% being singletons. This clone was counted once. The CDR3 contains 12 residues. V was pared by 2 bases and J by 4 bases, with 5 bases between. Germline CDR1 reads SNHLY; CDR2 reads FYNNEI. The chain links TRBV2 to TRBJ1-2; D uncertain. This TCR was sampled from a man aged 25-45 years in good health and CMV-seropositive. Sequences were obtained from PBMCs. The CDR3 region has the DNA TGTGCCAGCAGTGAACAGGTCTATGGCTACACCTTC. Translation: CASSEQVYGYTF.